The clone carrying this T cell receptor (beta chain) was seen more than once but under ten times. Its antigen is not known. Sequencing used immunoSEQ multiplex PCR; TCRdb keeps in-frame clones, though not all of them. This sample has 2,500 to 3,500 clones, with approximately 69% found just once. This record belongs to a study of CD8 T cell repertoires and HIV-1 epitope variants. Study summary: Twenty-five autologous and known Gag and Nef epitope variant peptides each stimulated T cells separately.

Study outcomes and limitations: Most of the nine antigen-specific clonotypes appeared cross-reactive to autologous or escape variants.

The clonotype comes from a male donor with HIV. Input material: cultured CD8+ T cells derived from PBMCs.

The CDR3 region is CASPWGEHRDPYEQYF. CDR3 sequence (DNA): TGTGCCAGCCCCTGGGGGGAACACAGGGATCCCTACGAGCAGTACTTC. This chain uses TRBV19 with TRBJ2-7, with D perhaps assigned TRBD1 or TRBD2 (6 bases each). This CDR3 is built from 16 residues. V was trimmed by 9 bases and J by 2 bases, leaving 23 bases between them. CDR1 LNHDA and CDR2 SQIVND come from the germline V gene (reference sequence).